This TCR beta chain was identified during a study of regulatory T cells in long-lasting Graves disease. Overall study: The definition of persistent Graves' disease was over 5 years of antithyroid drugs with positive TSH receptor antibodies.

For TCR beta, libraries came from iRepertoire HTBI primers and Arm-PCR of CDR3 regions. Original methodology: Identified segments across samples numbered roughly 62 TRBV and approximately 13 TRBJ. TCRdb fed the multiplex PCR reads into MiXCR, producing one record per CDR3 protein. The V and J calls were not made by the authors but by TCRdb's processing. The table has a few hundred thousand distinct CDR3 sequences, around 20% seen once. Time point described: persistent/refractory GD, antithyroid drugs over 5 years with positive TRAb. Researchers made the TCR library from RNA that was extracted from PBMCs. Germline V gives CDR1 LNHDA, CDR2 SQIVND (reference sequence). This CDR3 contains 17 residues. V lost 7 bases to trimming and J lost 6 bases; unmatched junction nucleotides: 16. This clonotype was counted between two and nine times.

The source of this sequence is a female donor with Graves disease. The sequencing here drew on peripheral blood mononuclear cells (PBMCs), taken when the disease was refractory, from a patient treated with antithyroid drugs. The chain couples TRBV19 to TRBJ1-5, with TRBD1 matching over 9 bases. CDR3 amino acids: CASKDIKRTGVGQPQHF. The CDR3 DNA reads TGTGCCAGTAAAGATATAAAACGGACAGGGGTCGGTCAGCCCCAGCATTTT.